This T cell receptor beta chain was retrieved from a study of vaccination and CD4 T cells after COVID-19. The overall study: Control wells got either CEFX epitopes, HIV-1 Nef peptides, or no peptide at all.

The treatment is: roughly 10-day PBMC culture with coronavirus spike peptide pools or control peptides (ViraFEST assay). After culture for 10 days, isolation of CD4+ T cells was performed by negative selection. CDR1 SGHTA and CDR2 FQGNSA come from the germline V gene. CDR3 length equals 16 residues. Trimming took 4 bases from V and 1 from J; bases not matched to a gene: 6. The Oncomine TCR Beta short-read assay was what sequenced the DNA obtained from cultured CD4+ T cells. TCRdb called the PCR reads again in MiXCR, with one record for every CDR3 protein. The table includes about 20,000 distinct CDR3 sequences, roughly three fifths detected once. Note on this clonotype: Its target is not known.

The specimen was CD4+ T cells from blood, cultured in vitro, collected after SARS-CoV-2 vaccination. The sequence derives from a human donor who had recovered from COVID-19. This chain links TRBV7-2 with TRBJ2-3; TRBD2 agrees at 9 bases. CDR3 in DNA: TGTGCCAGCAGCTCCAAGCGGGAGGCCCGCACAGATACGCAGTATTTT. Amino acids: CASSSKREARTDTQYF.